This entry concerns a single T cell receptor (beta chain). Its cognate antigen is unknown. Included in the TCR beta cDNA libraries were unique molecular identifiers. Approximately 450,000 cDNA molecules were recovered from an input of roughly 0.85 to 10 million T cells. TCRdb re-called the PCR reads through MiXCR, storing one row per CDR3 protein. The sample consists of around 710,000 distinct CDR3 sequences, 40% to 55% of them appearing once. This specimen comes from a study of post-analysis software for immune sequencing data. Study-wide findings and caveats: Under F measure analysis, samples from one preparation batch co-clustered strongly. Controls showed significantly higher normalized Chao1 diversity than did multiple sclerosis patients.

The clonotype was recovered from a girl aged 5-17 years with multiple sclerosis. Sequencing used blood.

CDR3 DNA: TGTGCCATCAGTGGCCTGCTAGCGGGAGGGCCTAAAGGCTACGAGCAGTACTTC. It yields the protein CAISGLLAGGPKGYEQYF. The V gene is TRBV10-3, the J gene TRBJ2-7; 12 bases line up with TRBD2. CDR3 length: 18 residues. Trimming cost V 4 bases and J 3 bases; bases outside gene matches: 13. Germline CDR1 is ENHRY and CDR2 is SYGVKD.